This is a list of T cell receptor beta chains from one sample in a study of CD8 T cells in Susac syndrome. Using its own MiXCR run on the immunoSEQ multiplex PCR reads, TCRdb lists one record per CDR3 protein. The sample comprises just over 150,000 distinct CDR3 sequences, about 94% of which are singletons, and around 0.21% rests with the top ten. The sample was CD8+ T cells from PBMCs. All receptors come from a human donor with multiple sclerosis. Both conserved end residues are part of each CDR3. D genes are given only for firm matches. Clone size is given for some rows only: seen once, a few or many times, or a class if the clone is expanded.

j_call v_call clone_size d_call cdr3_nt cdr3_aa
TRBJ2-5 TRBV5-4 . TRBD1 TGTGCCAGCAGCTTGAGGGACAGTTCCAAGACCCAGTACTTC CASSLRDSSKTQYF
TRBJ1-5 TRBV2 once TRBD1 TGTGCCAGCAGGATTGGACAGGGGTACCAGCCCCAGCATTTT CASRIGQGYQPQHF
TRBJ2-7 TRBV29-1 once . TGCAGCGTTGAAGGCCAGCACTCCTACGAGCAGTACTTC CSVEGQHSYEQYF
TRBJ2-3 TRBV7-9 few . TGTGCCAGCAGCTTAGTCCTCACAGATACGCAGTATTTT CASSLVLTDTQYF
TRBJ2-3 TRBV9 . . TGTGCCAGCCAATCCTCTCTGAATACGCAGTATTTT CASQSSLNTQYF
TRBJ2-3 TRBV20-1 . TRBD2 TGCAGTGCTACGAAGGGACTAGCGGGGGGGCCAGGTAGCACAGATACGCAGTATTTT CSATKGLAGGPGSTDTQYF
TRBJ2-1 TRBV27 . TRBD2 TGTGCCAGCAGTTCGGGACTAGCGGGGGAATACAATGAGCAGTTCTTC CASSSGLAGEYNEQFF
TRBJ2-2 TRBV5-6 . . TGTGCCAGCAGCTTTAACAGACAGCTGTTTTTT CASSFNRQLFF
TRBJ1-5 TRBV7-9 . . TGTGCCAGCAGCCGCGTCGCGGGTAGCAATCAGCCCCAGCATTTT CASSRVAGSNQPQHF
TRBJ1-5 TRBV10-3 . . TGTGCCATCAGTGATGTGGGTGGTCAGCCCCAGCATTTT CAISDVGGQPQHF
TRBJ2-7 TRBV27 . . TGTGCCAGCAGTTTATCGGGCTGGGACTACGAGCAGTACTTC CASSLSGWDYEQYF
TRBJ2-2 TRBV23-1 . TRBD1 TGCGCCAGCAGTCCCCGGACAGGGGAGTTTCGGAACACCGGGGAGCTGTTTTTT CASSPRTGEFRNTGELFF
TRBJ1-2 TRBV27 . . TGTGCCAGCAGTCCCTCGGGACATCCCCGCTATGGCTACACCTTC CASSPSGHPRYGYTF
TRBJ1-5 TRBV20-1 once . TGCAGTGCTAGAGCAGGGCGGAATCAGCCCCAGCATTTT CSARAGRNQPQHF
TRBJ2-7 TRBV6-5 . . TGTGCCAGCAGTTACCCCGAGGGCGGCGAGCAGTACTTC CASSYPEGGEQYF
TRBJ2-7 TRBV7-9 . TRBD1 TGTGCCAGCAGCTCTGGGACAGGGGGCTACGAGCAGTACTTC CASSSGTGGYEQYF
TRBJ2-7 TRBV7-9 . TRBD1 TGTGCCAGCAGCTCTCCCGCTAGGACAGGGGGGGGCTCCTACGAGCAGTACTTC CASSSPARTGGGSYEQYF
TRBJ1-1 TRBV9 . . TGTGCCAGCAGCCCGGGACAGAACACTGAAGCTTTCTTT CASSPGQNTEAFF